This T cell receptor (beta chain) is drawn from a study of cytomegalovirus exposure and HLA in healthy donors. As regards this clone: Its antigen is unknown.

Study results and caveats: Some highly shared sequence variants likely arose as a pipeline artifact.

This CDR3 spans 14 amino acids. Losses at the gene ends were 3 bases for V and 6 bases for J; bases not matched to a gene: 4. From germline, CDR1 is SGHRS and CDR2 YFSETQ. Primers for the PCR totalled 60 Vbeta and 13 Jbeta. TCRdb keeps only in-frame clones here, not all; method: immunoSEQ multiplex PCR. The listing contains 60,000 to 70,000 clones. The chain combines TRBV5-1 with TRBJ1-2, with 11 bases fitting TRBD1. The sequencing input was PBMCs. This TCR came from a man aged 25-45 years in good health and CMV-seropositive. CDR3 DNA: TGCGCCAGCAGCTCCGGGACAGGGGGGAATGGCTACACCTTC. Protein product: CASSSGTGGNGYTF.